The rows below give T cell receptor beta chains drawn from one sample of a study of CD8 T cells in Susac syndrome. TCRdb recomputed calls from the immunoSEQ multiplex PCR reads with MiXCR, one row per CDR3 protein. Here the sample spans some 200,000 distinct CDR3 sequences, about 91% being singletons. The sample comprised CD4+ T cells from PBMCs. The source is a human donor with Susac syndrome. CDR3s include the opening cysteine and the closing phenylalanine or tryptophan. Fields, in order: V gene, clone size, D gene, J gene, CDR3 DNA, CDR3 protein. D genes are given only for firm matches. Not all rows give a size; the values are once, few, many and, for expanded clones, a class.

V: TRBV5-1
size: .
D: .
J: TRBJ1-2
DNA: TGCGCCAGCAGCATGGATTCCGGGACCCTCTATGGCTACACCTTC
CDR3: CASSMDSGTLYGYTF

V: TRBV7-9
size: .
D: .
J: TRBJ1-2
DNA: TGTGCCAGCAGCTTACGCGGGGGTACAAGCTATGGCTACACCTTC
CDR3: CASSLRGGTSYGYTF

V: TRBV20-1
size: .
D: TRBD2
J: TRBJ2-3
DNA: TGCAGTGCCCCTGGGGGGGAGAACACAGATACGCAGTATTTT
CDR3: CSAPGGENTDTQYF

V: TRBV5-1
size: .
D: TRBD2
J: TRBJ2-1
DNA: TGCGCCAGCAGCTCCCGGACTAGTCCTCGGGGTGAGCAGTTCTTC
CDR3: CASSSRTSPRGEQFF

V: TRBV24-1
size: .
D: TRBD2
J: TRBJ2-3
DNA: TGTGCCACCAGTGGAGGTAGCGGGGGTCGGAGCACAGATACGCAGTATTTT
CDR3: CATSGGSGGRSTDTQYF

V: TRBV6-5
size: once
D: .
J: TRBJ1-1
DNA: TGTGCCAGCAGGCGACAGCCGGTGACTGAAGCTTTCTTT
CDR3: CASRRQPVTEAFF

V: TRBV12-3/TRBV12-4
size: .
D: TRBD1
J: TRBJ1-5
DNA: TGTGCCAGTTTAGTGGGACAGGGGCATAATAATCAGCCCCAGCATTTT
CDR3: CASLVGQGHNNQPQHF

V: TRBV7-9
size: .
D: .
J: TRBJ1-5
DNA: TGTGCCAGCAGCCACAGGGTTGACCAGCCCCAGCATTTT
CDR3: CASSHRVDQPQHF

V: TRBV6-5
size: .
D: TRBD2
J: TRBJ2-1
DNA: TGTGCCAGCAGCCACGGACTAGCGGGGATACATGAGCAGTTCTTC
CDR3: CASSHGLAGIHEQFF

V: TRBV30
size: .
D: .
J: TRBJ1-2
DNA: TGTGCCTGGAGTCTTGGGCTCGGTGGCTACACCTTC
CDR3: CAWSLGLGGYTF

V: TRBV20-1
size: .
D: TRBD1
J: TRBJ1-1
DNA: TGCAGTGCTAGAGGGACAGGGGTACCTGAAGCTTTCTTT
CDR3: CSARGTGVPEAFF

V: TRBV28
size: .
D: .
J: TRBJ1-2
DNA: TGTGCCAGCATTCCTAGTGGCAACTATGGCTACACCTTC
CDR3: CASIPSGNYGYTF

V: TRBV12-5
size: .
D: .
J: TRBJ1-5
DNA: TGTGCTAGTGTTTCCCTGTGGCTTATTAGTCAGCCCCAGCATTTT
CDR3: CASVSLWLISQPQHF

V: TRBV7-2
size: .
D: .
J: TRBJ1-5
DNA: TGTGCCAGCAGCTTAGAGGGTATGGGATCTCAGCCCCAGCATTTT
CDR3: CASSLEGMGSQPQHF

V: TRBV5-1
size: .
D: .
J: TRBJ1-4
DNA: TGCGCCAGCAGCTTGGGGTTCCAGGGTAATGAAAAACTGTTTTTT
CDR3: CASSLGFQGNEKLFF

V: TRBV11-2
size: .
D: TRBD1
J: TRBJ2-5
DNA: TGTGCCAGCAGCCCCCGGGACAGGGCCCCAGAGACCCAGTACTTC
CDR3: CASSPRDRAPETQYF

V: TRBV3-1
size: .
D: .
J: TRBJ1-4
DNA: TGTGCCAGCAGCCAAGATAGGGGGTTTCGAGAAAAACTGTTTTTT
CDR3: CASSQDRGFREKLFF

V: TRBV7-8
size: .
D: .
J: TRBJ1-1
DNA: TGTGCCAGCAGCACTATCGACAGCGCGAACACTGAAGCTTTCTTT
CDR3: CASSTIDSANTEAFF

V: TRBV3-1
size: .
D: .
J: TRBJ1-2
DNA: TGTGCCAGCAGCCAGTCCTCTGGCTACACCTTC
CDR3: CASSQSSGYTF

V: TRBV7-9
size: .
D: TRBD2
J: TRBJ2-1
DNA: TGTGCCAGCAGCTCTAGCGGGAGGAGGGACAATGAGCAGTTCTTC
CDR3: CASSSSGRRDNEQFF

V: TRBV5-4
size: .
D: TRBD1
J: TRBJ2-3
DNA: TGTGCCAGCAGGCGACTCGGGACAGGGGCAGATACGCAGTATTTT
CDR3: CASRRLGTGADTQYF

V: TRBV12-3/TRBV12-4
size: .
D: .
J: TRBJ2-2
DNA: TGTGCCAGCAAAGCCCGAGGGAGGGGGGGCGCTACGACCGGGGAGCTGTTTTTT
CDR3: CASKARGRGGATTGELFF

V: TRBV6-5
size: once
D: .
J: TRBJ1-6
DNA: TGTGCCAGCAGTTACTCTCTTCGTGCCAGGGGAGGTAATTCACCCCTCCACTTT
CDR3: CASSYSLRARGGNSPLHF

V: TRBV7-2
size: .
D: .
J: TRBJ2-1
DNA: TGTGCCAGCAGCTTAGGGGGAGGTGGGGGGGCCAATGAGCAGTTCTTC
CDR3: CASSLGGGGGANEQFF

V: TRBV28
size: .
D: .
J: TRBJ2-6
DNA: TGTGCCAGCAGTCTACTGAACACCGGGGCCAACGTCCTGACTTTC
CDR3: CASSLLNTGANVLTF

V: TRBV6-6
size: .
D: .
J: TRBJ2-7
DNA: TGTGCCAGCAGTAACCCGGACAGTATATACGAGCAGTACTTC
CDR3: CASSNPDSIYEQYF

V: TRBV20-1
size: .
D: TRBD2
J: TRBJ2-4
DNA: TGCAGTGCCCCGGGGGGGCTAGCCAAAAACATTCAGTACTTC
CDR3: CSAPGGLAKNIQYF

V: TRBV20-1
size: .
D: .
J: TRBJ2-3
DNA: TGCAGTGCCAAGAGATCCGCGGATACGCAGTATTTT
CDR3: CSAKRSADTQYF

V: TRBV28
size: .
D: .
J: TRBJ1-1
DNA: TGTGCCAGCAGTACAAGTGTGGCTGAAGCTTTCTTT
CDR3: CASSTSVAEAFF

V: TRBV30
size: .
D: TRBD1
J: TRBJ2-3
DNA: TGTGCCTGGAGCCCGACAGGGAGTAGCACAGATACGCAGTATTTT
CDR3: CAWSPTGSSTDTQYF

V: TRBV28
size: .
D: .
J: TRBJ1-6
DNA: TGTGCCAGCAGTTTACGGACCGGGCATTCACCCCTCCACTTT
CDR3: CASSLRTGHSPLHF

V: TRBV5-5
size: .
D: .
J: TRBJ1-1
DNA: TGTGCCAGCAGCTTGATTCAGGAACAAGAAGCTTTCTTT
CDR3: CASSLIQEQEAFF

V: TRBV9
size: .
D: .
J: TRBJ2-7
DNA: TGTGCCAGCAGCGTATCAGGGCGGGGTGGTGAATCCGAGCAGTACTTC
CDR3: CASSVSGRGGESEQYF

V: TRBV27
size: .
D: .
J: TRBJ2-5
DNA: TGTGCCAGCAGTTCCGCCTTGGGCCGGGGAGGTTGGGAGACCCAGTACTTC
CDR3: CASSSALGRGGWETQYF

V: TRBV11-2
size: .
D: .
J: TRBJ2-3
DNA: TGTGCCAGTAAACCTCGGGGCGTAGATACGCAGTATTTT
CDR3: CASKPRGVDTQYF

V: TRBV27
size: .
D: .
J: TRBJ2-1
DNA: TGTGCCAGCAGGATCCTAGACAGCTACAATGAGCAGTTCTTC
CDR3: CASRILDSYNEQFF

V: TRBV6-5
size: .
D: TRBD1
J: TRBJ1-2
DNA: TGTGCCAGCAGTTACTCTTCCGGGACAGGGCTGAAAAACTATGGCTACACCTTC
CDR3: CASSYSSGTGLKNYGYTF

V: TRBV5-1
size: once
D: .
J: TRBJ1-1
DNA: TGCGCCAGCAGCTTGGAGGGGGGGGCCGTCTTT
CDR3: CASSLEGGAVF

V: TRBV7-2
size: .
D: TRBD2
J: TRBJ2-1
DNA: TGTGCCAGCAGCTTAGTAGCGGGAGGTGGCAATGAGCAGTTCTTC
CDR3: CASSLVAGGGNEQFF

V: TRBV6-5
size: .
D: .
J: TRBJ2-1
DNA: TGTGCCAGCAGCCGTACTAGAAGATTCGATGAGCAGTTCTTC
CDR3: CASSRTRRFDEQFF

V: TRBV28
size: .
D: TRBD1
J: TRBJ2-5
DNA: TGTGCCAGCAGTTTAGGGGACAGGGGCGCGGGAGGAGAGACCCAGTACTTC
CDR3: CASSLGDRGAGGETQYF

V: TRBV4-1
size: .
D: .
J: TRBJ2-2
DNA: TGCGCCAGCAGCCAAGGACAGAACACCGGGGAGCTGTTTTTT
CDR3: CASSQGQNTGELFF

V: TRBV28
size: .
D: .
J: TRBJ1-2
DNA: TGTGCCAGCAGTTTATTTACAGCAGCTAACTATGGCTACACCTTC
CDR3: CASSLFTAANYGYTF

V: TRBV4-2
size: .
D: .
J: TRBJ1-6
DNA: TGTGCCAGCAGACAGAACTATAATTCACCCCTCCACTTT
CDR3: CASRQNYNSPLHF

V: TRBV12-3/TRBV12-4
size: .
D: .
J: TRBJ2-2
DNA: TGTGCCAGCAGTTTATCTCGGGGGAACGGGGAGCTGTTTTTT
CDR3: CASSLSRGNGELFF

V: TRBV4-1
size: .
D: TRBD2
J: TRBJ2-3
DNA: TGCGCCAGCAGCCAAAACCTCCTGACTAGCGGGAGTTTAGATACGCAGTATTTT
CDR3: CASSQNLLTSGSLDTQYF

V: TRBV20-1
size: .
D: TRBD2
J: TRBJ2-4
DNA: TGCAGTGCTTCCCGACTAGCGGACTTCAAAAACATTCAGTACTTC
CDR3: CSASRLADFKNIQYF

V: TRBV3-1
size: .
D: TRBD2
J: TRBJ2-5
DNA: TGTGCCAGCAGCCGACGGGGGGGACAGACCCAGTACTTC
CDR3: CASSRRGGQTQYF

V: TRBV12-3/TRBV12-4
size: .
D: TRBD1
J: TRBJ2-1
DNA: TGTGCCAGCAGTTTGGTCCAGGGGGCTAGTATGGATGAGCAGTTCTTC
CDR3: CASSLVQGASMDEQFF

V: TRBV29-1
size: .
D: .
J: TRBJ2-5
DNA: TGCAGCGTTGAGCGGGGTAGGGGGGAGACCCAGTACTTC
CDR3: CSVERGRGETQYF

V: TRBV10-2
size: once
D: TRBD1
J: TRBJ1-5
DNA: TGCGCCAGCAGCGGAGGGACAGTCAATCAGCCCCAGCATTTT
CDR3: CASSGGTVNQPQHF

V: TRBV6-8
size: .
D: .
J: TRBJ1-1
DNA: TGTGCCAGCAGTCGCGACCGACATCTAACGAGCACTGAAGCTTTCTTT
CDR3: CASSRDRHLTSTEAFF

V: TRBV3-1
size: once
D: TRBD1
J: TRBJ1-1
DNA: TGTGCCAGCAGCCAAGGACAGGGCGTACCGGGTACTGAAGCTTTCTTT
CDR3: CASSQGQGVPGTEAFF